The TCR beta chain under discussion was sequenced for a study of long-term antiretroviral therapy in people with HIV (dated by TCRdb to the early 2020s). Regarding the study in general: The earliest samples were collected roughly a decade before the 2015 WHO recommendation for immediate ART, at a time when ART was usually postponed until CD4 counts fell. A retrospective serial study tested whether ART initiation and durable HIV suppression were associated with changes in peripheral blood TRB repertoire composition and diversity. From over 25 adults with confirmed HIV infection, the cohort provided fewer than 200 cryopreserved PBMC samples, gathered serially across a mean of roughly 6 years (range 1-12). Of the roughly 32 participants with HIV, roughly twelve were female. No cross-contamination during QIAcube processing was shown when test extractions of a monoclonal T-cell line were performed alongside over 25 polyclonal samples.

The immunoSEQ hsTCRB v3.0 assay was used at survey level resolution to sequence the TRB variable region. A depth of roughly 35,000-50,000 T-cell genomes per sample was targeted for TRB sequencing. An Illumina MiSeq with a v3 150-cycle kit was used to sequence the pooled TRB libraries. Processing in the source paper ran as follows. Analysis of repertoires was carried out in R inside a reproducible Nextflow workflow spanning QC, data transformation and analysis. Custom analyses were implemented in LymphoSeq2, an R package for AIRR-Seq data exploration. Four samples yielding fewer than 5000 total TRB sequences were excluded, leaving about 190 analyzed HIV repertoires. Among the 180 or so HIV repertoires that were kept, around 60 were collected before ART initiation and more than 120 were collected after ART initiation. Each repertoire was downsampled to 5000 TRB nucleotide sequences, and summary statistics were averaged across 100 downsampling iterations. TRB sequences were retained for analysis only if CDR3 regions of at least seven amino acids were present. Diversity was assessed using a clonality score derived from Shannon entropy and using the Gini coefficient. In repertoire networks, the top 5000 CDR3 amino acid sequences were linked whenever an edit distance of one separated two sequences. GLIPH2 predicted antigen specificity groups and MHC restriction for TRB CDR3 amino acid sequences. To flag known CMV, EBV, HIV or tissue antigen associations, CDR3 amino acid sequences were matched against VDJdb and McPAS-TCR. Pre-ART, post-ART and control groups were compared with Wilcoxon signed-rank tests and Holm-Bonferroni correction. In TCRdb, the immuneACCESS table is reduced to in-frame sequences with V and J assigned. These tables do not hold every clone; where another copy was compared, an unresolved V gene accounts for under half, and the others remain unexplained. V, J and clone size are those of that table, while D and trimming were read from the DNA. This sample holds some 19,000 clones; 84% were observed only once. The ten top clones hold roughly 7.3% of the sample.

Inclusion was restricted to participants for whom at least one PBMC sample before ART initiation and at least two post-ART samples were available. All participants with HIV were treated in the United States of America. Before DNA extraction, cryopreserved samples of about 0.9-11 million PBMC were thawed and washed. At the time of the earliest PBMC sample, participants with HIV were aged between roughly 23 and 60 years. PBMC samples were contributed by each participant from 1-4 timepoints before ART initiation and 2-8 timepoints after ART initiation, with a median of 7 samples. For every participant, serial HIV viral load, CD4+ T-cell count, ART history and demographic data were obtained. A Qiagen kit on a QIAcube was used to extract genomic DNA from unsorted PBMC, with samples processed in batches of 12. Remarks on this clone: Its antigen remains unidentified. It has no much larger one-base neighbor in the sample; base qualities were not kept.

There are 17 amino acids in the CDR3, from cysteine to phenylalanine inclusive. CDR3 DNA only is kept here, 51 bases in frame from base 1. A distance of 16 bases separates the germline ends of V and J, which lose 5 bases and 0 bases respectively. CDR1 and CDR2 are read off the germline V gene (reference sequence) as SEHNR and FQNEAQ. Here is what the overall study found, with its caveats: Compared with controls, HIV repertoires had narrower CDR3 length ranges, and the network structure pointed to an antigen-experienced repertoire that shifted only slightly toward naive after ART. Expanded TRB clones identified before ART initiation dominated the repertoire across all time points, though the dominance fluctuated and decreased in many PLHIV after ART. Since PBMC availability was limited, sequencing covered only the TCR beta chain, with no alpha chain pairing. Starting ART was linked to a significant rise in TRB diversity, yet even with long-term ART the diversity remained significantly lower than in transplant donor controls. Because pre-ART samples had limited cell numbers, profiling was done on unsorted PBMC rather than on sorted CD4+ and CD8+ T cells. No data were available on ART adherence, viral resistance or therapy changes, limiting inferences about post-ART repertoire changes. The samples span the years 2004 to 2017, and the ART regimens used may be less effective than current regimens.

The receptor was isolated from a man in his late teens or twenties with HIV. The starting material was unsorted PBMCs, obtained 0.9 years after starting antiretroviral therapy. The chain is assembled from TRBV7-9 and TRBJ1-4; no D gene can be assigned with confidence. The nucleotide sequence is given as TGTGCCAGCAGCCCTATAGGAGGGTTCACAACTAATGAAAAACTGTTTTTT. Translated, it reads CASSPIGGFTTNEKLFF.